The 3 T cell receptor beta chains listed next were all sequenced from one sample in a study of T cells in Graves' hyperthyroidism and ophthalmopathy. From RNA transcripts, TCR beta CDR3 regions were amplified. The HTBI primer set drove a first-round RT-PCR of the TCR CDR3. TCRdb re-called the multiplex PCR reads with MiXCR, one entry per CDR3 protein. The sample records some 490,000 distinct CDR3 sequences, about 22% being singletons. The sequencing sample was made of blood. The source is a woman in her sixties or seventies with Graves' ophthalmopathy.

The rearrangement uses TRBV6-1 and TRBJ2-7; possible D gene TRBD1, 5 bases. CDR1 MNHNS and CDR2 SASEGT come from the germline V gene. CDR3 length equals 15 residues. Trimming took 2 bases from V and 5 from J, leaving 16 bases between them. CDR3 nucleotides: TGTGCCAGCAGTGAAAAGGCTTCAGGGTCCCACGAGCAGTACTTC. Residues: CASSEKASGSHEQYF.

There are many counts of this clonotype. The chain recombines TRBV6-1 with TRBJ2-5; 10 bases map to TRBD2. The CDR3 is made up of 17 amino acids. CDR1 MNHNS and CDR2 SASEGT come from the germline V gene. The V segment lost 5 bases and the J segment 5 bases; nucleotides outside the gene matches: 14. CDR3 nucleotides: TGTGCCAGCAGTAGAGCAGGGGCTAGCGGGAGTAAGGAGACCCAGTACTTC. Translation: CASSRAGASGSKETQYF.

This clonotype has more than one count but fewer than ten. This chain uses TRBV10-2 with TRBJ2-2; 8 nucleotides agree with TRBD2. This CDR3 region has 15 residues. The J segment lost 6 bases and the V segment lost 6 bases, leaving 9 bases of the junction unmatched. Germline V lookup: CDR1 WSHSY, CDR2 SAAADI. CDR3 protein: CASREERRGAGELFF. The CDR3 DNA is TGCGCCAGCAGGGAGGAGAGGCGGGGGGCCGGGGAGCTGTTTTTT.